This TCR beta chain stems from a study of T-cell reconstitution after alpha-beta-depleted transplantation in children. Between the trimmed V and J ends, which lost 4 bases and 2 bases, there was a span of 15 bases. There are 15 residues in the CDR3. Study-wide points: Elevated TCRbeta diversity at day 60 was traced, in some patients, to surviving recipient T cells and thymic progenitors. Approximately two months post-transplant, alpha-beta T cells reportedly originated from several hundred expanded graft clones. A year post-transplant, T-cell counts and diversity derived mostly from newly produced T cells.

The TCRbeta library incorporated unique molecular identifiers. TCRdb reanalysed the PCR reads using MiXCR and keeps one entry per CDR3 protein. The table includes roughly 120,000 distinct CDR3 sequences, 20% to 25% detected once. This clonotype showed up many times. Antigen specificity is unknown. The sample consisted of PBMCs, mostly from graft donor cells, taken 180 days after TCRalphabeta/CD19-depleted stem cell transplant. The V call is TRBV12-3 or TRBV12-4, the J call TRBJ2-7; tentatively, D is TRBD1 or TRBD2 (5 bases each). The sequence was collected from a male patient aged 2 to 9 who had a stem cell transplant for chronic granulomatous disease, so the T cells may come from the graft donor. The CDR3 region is CASSSPEQEAYEQYF. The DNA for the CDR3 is TGTGCCAGCAGTTCCCCGGAACAGGAGGCCTACGAGCAGTACTTC.